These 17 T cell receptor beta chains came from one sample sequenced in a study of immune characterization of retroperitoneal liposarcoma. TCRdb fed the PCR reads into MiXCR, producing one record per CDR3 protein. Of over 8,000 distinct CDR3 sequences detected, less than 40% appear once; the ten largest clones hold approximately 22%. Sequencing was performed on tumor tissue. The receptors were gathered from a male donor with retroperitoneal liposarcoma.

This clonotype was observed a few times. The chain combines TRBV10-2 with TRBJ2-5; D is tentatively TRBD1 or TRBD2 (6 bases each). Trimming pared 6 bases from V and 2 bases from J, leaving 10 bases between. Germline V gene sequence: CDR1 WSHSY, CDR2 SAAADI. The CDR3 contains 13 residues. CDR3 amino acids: CASRQGTQETQYF. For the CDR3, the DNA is TGCGCCAGCAGGCAGGGGACTCAAGAGACCCAGTACTTC.

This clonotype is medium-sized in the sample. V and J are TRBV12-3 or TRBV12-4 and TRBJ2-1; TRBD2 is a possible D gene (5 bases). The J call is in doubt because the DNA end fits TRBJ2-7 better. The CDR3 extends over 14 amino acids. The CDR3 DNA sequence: TGTGCCAGCAGCCTGGACTGGCTACCCTACGAGCAGTACTTC. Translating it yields CASSLDWLPYEQYF.

CDR3 sequence reads: CASSRDSRYNEQFF. CDR3 nucleotides: TGTGCCAGCAGTCGGGACAGCAGATACAATGAGCAGTTCTTC. V gene TRBV6-5 combines with J gene TRBJ2-1, with 7 positions matching TRBD1. The CDR3 is 14 amino acids. V dropped 5 bases and J dropped 4; count of bases not matched to a gene: 5. Per germline, CDR1 MNHEY and CDR2 SVGAGI.

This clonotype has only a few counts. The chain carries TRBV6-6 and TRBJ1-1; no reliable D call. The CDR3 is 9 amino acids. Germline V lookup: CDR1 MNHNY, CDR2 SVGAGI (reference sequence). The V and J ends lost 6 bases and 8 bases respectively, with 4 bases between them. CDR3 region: CASSPEAFF. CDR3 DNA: TGTGCCAGCAGCCCGGAAGCTTTCTTT.

This CDR3 reads CASSSSDTQYF. Here the CDR3 DNA reads TGTGCCAGCTCGAGTTCAGATACGCAGTATTTT. V and J are TRBV6-2 or TRBV6-3 and TRBJ2-3; no definite D call. CDR3 length equals 11 residues. Germline V CDR1 and CDR2: MNHEY, SVGEGT. With 8 bases removed from V and 4 bases from J, the gap between germline ends came to 7 bases.

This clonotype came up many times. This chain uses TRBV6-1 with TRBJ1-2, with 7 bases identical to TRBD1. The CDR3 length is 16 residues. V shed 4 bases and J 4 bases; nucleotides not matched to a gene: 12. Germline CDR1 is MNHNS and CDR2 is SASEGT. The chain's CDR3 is CASSGDPGQNSYGYTF. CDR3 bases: TGTGCCAGCAGTGGGGATCCGGGACAGAATTCCTATGGCTACACCTTC.

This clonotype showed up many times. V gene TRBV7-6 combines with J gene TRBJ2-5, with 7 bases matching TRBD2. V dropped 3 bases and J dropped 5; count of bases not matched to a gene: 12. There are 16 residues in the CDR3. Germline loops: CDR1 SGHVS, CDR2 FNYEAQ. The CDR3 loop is CASSFEDWGGRETQYF. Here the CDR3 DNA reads TGTGCCAGCAGCTTCGAGGATTGGGGGGGACGGGAGACCCAGTACTTC. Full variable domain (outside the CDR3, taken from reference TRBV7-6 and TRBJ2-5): GAGVSQSPRYKVTKRGQDVALRCDPISGHVSLYWYRQALGQGPEFLTYFNYEAQQDKSGLPNDRFSAERPEGSISTLTIQRTEQRDSAMYRCASSFEDWGGRETQYFGPGTRLLVL.

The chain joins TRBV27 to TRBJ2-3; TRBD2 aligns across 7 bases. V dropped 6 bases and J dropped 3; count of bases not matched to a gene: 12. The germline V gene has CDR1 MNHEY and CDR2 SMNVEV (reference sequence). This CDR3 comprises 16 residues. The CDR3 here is CASSPRRGGGTDTQYF. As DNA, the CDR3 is TGTGCCAGCAGCCCCCGGAGGGGCGGGGGTACAGATACGCAGTATTTT.

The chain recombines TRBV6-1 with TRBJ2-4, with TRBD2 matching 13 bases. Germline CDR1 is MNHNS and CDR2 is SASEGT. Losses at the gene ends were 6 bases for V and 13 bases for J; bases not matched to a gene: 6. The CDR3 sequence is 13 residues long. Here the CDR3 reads CASRLAGGHDQYF. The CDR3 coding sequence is TGTGCCAGCAGACTAGCGGGGGGGCATGACCAGTACTTC.

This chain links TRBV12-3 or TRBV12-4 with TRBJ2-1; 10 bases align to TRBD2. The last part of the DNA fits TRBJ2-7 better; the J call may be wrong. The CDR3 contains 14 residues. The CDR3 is CASSPSGGYNEQYF. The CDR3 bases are TGTGCCAGCAGCCCTAGCGGGGGATACAATGAGCAGTACTTC.

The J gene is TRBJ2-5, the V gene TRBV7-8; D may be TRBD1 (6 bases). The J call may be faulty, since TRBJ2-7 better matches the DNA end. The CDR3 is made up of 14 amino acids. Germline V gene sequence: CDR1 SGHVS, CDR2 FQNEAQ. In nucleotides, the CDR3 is TGTGCCAGCAGCCCAGGGGACAAGCACTACGAGCAGTACTTC. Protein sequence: CASSPGDKHYEQYF.

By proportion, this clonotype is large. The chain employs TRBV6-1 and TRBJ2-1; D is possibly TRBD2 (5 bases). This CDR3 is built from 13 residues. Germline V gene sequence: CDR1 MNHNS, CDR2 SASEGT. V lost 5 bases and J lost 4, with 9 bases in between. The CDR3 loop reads CASSMREYNEQFF. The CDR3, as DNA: TGTGCCAGCAGTATGAGGGAGTACAATGAGCAGTTCTTC.

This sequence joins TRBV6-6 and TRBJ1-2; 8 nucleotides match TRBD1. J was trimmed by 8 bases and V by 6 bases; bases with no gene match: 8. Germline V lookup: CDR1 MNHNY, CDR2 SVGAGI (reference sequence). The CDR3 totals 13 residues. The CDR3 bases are TGTGCCAGCAGGACGACAGGGGAGATAGGCTACACCTTC. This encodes CASRTTGEIGYTF.

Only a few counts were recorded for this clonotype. The DNA of the CDR3 is TGTGCCAGCAGTTACTCGCGAGGGACCGAGCAGTACTTC. It specifies CASSYSRGTEQYF. The chain recombines TRBV6-8 with TRBJ2-3; D assignment may be TRBD1 or TRBD2 (5 bases each). The J call may be in error: the DNA end matches TRBJ2-7 better. Germline CDR1 reads MNHGY; CDR2 reads SAAAGT. The CDR3 length is 13 residues.

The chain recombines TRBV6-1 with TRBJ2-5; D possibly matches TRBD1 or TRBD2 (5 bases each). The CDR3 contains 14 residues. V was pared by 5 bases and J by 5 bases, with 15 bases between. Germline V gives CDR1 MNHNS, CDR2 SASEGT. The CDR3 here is CASSYTGRDETQYF. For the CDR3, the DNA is TGTGCCAGCAGTTACACGGGACGGGATGAGACCCAGTACTTC.

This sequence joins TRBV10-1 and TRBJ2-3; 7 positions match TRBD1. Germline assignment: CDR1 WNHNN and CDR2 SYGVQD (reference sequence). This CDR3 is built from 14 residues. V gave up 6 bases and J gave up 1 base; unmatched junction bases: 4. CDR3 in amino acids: CASSPGQRTDTQYF. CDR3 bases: TGCGCCAGCAGCCCGGGACAGCGCACAGATACGCAGTATTTT.

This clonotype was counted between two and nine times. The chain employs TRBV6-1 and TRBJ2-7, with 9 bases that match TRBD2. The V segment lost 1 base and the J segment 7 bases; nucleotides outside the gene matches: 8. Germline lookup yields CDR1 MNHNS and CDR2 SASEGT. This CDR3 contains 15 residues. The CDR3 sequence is CASSEGTSDYNEQYF. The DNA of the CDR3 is TGTGCCAGCAGTGAAGGGACTAGCGACTACAATGAGCAGTACTTC.